Sequencing of this TCR beta chain was carried out in a study of T cells in Graves' hyperthyroidism and ophthalmopathy. Study as a whole: Peripheral blood sampling occurred at initial diagnosis, before any treatment. Study outcomes and limitations: Most thyroid clonotypes that were expanded above 0.001 also turned up in blood.

This clonotype was detected ten times or more. What it binds is not known. RNA transcripts were the template for amplifying TCR beta CDR3 regions. The HTBI primer set was used in a first-round RT-PCR of the TCR CDR3. TCRdb reanalysed the multiplex PCR reads using MiXCR and keeps one entry per CDR3 protein. The table records over 250,000 distinct CDR3 sequences, 25% to 30% of them present only once. Deletions cut 3 bases from V and 2 bases from J, with 14 bases between. CDR3 length: 15 residues. Per the germline V gene, CDR1 is ENHRY and CDR2 is SYGVKD. Uncontrolled infection, other autoimmune disease, pregnancy or lactation disqualified patients from enrolment. The blood sample predates any ophthalmopathy symptoms, coming from first hyperthyroidism diagnosis.

The sequenced material came from blood. The TCR sequence derives from a man aged 40-49 years with Graves' hyperthyroidism that later progressed to Graves' ophthalmopathy. The genes are TRBV10-3 and TRBJ2-7; D uncertain. CDR3 residues: CAISELVPPPYEQYF. For the CDR3, the DNA is TGTGCCATCAGTGAATTAGTGCCGCCCCCCTACGAGCAGTACTTC.